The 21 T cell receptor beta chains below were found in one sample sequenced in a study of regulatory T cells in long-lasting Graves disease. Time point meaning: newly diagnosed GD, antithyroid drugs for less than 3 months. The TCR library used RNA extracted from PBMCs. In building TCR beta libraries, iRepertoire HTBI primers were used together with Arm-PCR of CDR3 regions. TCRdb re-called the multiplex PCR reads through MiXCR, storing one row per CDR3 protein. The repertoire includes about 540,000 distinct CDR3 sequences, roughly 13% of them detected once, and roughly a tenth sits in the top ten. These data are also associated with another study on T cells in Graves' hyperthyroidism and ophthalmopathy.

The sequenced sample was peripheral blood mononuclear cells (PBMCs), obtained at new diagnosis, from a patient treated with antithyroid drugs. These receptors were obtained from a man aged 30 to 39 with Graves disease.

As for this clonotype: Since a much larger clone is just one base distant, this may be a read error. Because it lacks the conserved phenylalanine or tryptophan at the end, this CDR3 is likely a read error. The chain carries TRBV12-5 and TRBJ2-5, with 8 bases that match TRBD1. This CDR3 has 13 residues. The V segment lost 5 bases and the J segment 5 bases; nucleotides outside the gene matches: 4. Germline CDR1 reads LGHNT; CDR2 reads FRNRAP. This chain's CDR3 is CASGDRGRETQYL. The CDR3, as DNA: TGTGCTAGTGGTGACAGGGGTAGGGAGACCCAGTACCTC.

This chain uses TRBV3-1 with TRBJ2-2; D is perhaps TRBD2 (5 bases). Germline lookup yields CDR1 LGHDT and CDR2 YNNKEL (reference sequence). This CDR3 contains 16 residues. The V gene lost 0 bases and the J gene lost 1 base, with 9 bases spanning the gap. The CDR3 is CASSQEGSENTGELFF. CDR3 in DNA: TGTGCCAGCAGCCAAGAGGGTAGCGAGAACACCGGGGAGCTGTTTTTT.

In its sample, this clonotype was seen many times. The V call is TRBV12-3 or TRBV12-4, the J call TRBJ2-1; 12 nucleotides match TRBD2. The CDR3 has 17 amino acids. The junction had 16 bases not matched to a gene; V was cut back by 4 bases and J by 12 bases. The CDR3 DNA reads TGTGCCAGCAGTTCTAGGACTAGCGGGATAGTTGGATCACGGCAGTTCTTC. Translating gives CASSSRTSGIVGSRQFF.

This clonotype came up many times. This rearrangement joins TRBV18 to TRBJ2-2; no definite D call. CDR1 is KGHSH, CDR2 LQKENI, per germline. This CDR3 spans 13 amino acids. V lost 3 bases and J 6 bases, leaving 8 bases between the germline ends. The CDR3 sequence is CASSPQDPGELFF. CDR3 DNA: TGTGCCAGCTCACCCCAGGATCCCGGGGAGCTGTTTTTT.

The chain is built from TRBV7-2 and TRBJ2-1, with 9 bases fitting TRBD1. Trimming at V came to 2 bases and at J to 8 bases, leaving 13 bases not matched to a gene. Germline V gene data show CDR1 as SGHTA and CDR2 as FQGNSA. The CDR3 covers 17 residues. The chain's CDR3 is CASSLLGQGGIGDEQFF. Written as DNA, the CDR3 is TGTGCCAGCAGCTTACTGGGACAGGGCGGGATCGGTGATGAGCAGTTCTTC.

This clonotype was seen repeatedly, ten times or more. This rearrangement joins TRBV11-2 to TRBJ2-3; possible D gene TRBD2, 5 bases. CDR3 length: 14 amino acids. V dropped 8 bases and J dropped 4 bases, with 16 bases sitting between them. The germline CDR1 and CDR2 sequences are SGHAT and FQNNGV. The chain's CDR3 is CASPSFEGSDTQYF. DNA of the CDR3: TGTGCCAGCCCCTCATTCGAGGGTTCAGATACGCAGTATTTT.

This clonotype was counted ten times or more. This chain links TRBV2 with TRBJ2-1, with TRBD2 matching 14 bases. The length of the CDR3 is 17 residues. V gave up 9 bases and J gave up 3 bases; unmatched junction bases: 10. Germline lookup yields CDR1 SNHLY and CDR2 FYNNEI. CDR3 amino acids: CASRRLAGGGNYNEQFF. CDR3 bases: TGTGCCAGTCGCCGACTAGCGGGGGGGGGAAACTACAATGAGCAGTTCTTC.

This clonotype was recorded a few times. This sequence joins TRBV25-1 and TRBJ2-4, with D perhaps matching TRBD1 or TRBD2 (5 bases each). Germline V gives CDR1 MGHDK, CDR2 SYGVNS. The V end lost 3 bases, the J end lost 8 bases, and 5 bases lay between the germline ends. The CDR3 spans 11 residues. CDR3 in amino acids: CASSEGDIQYF. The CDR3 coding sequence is TGTGCCAGCAGTGAGGGGGACATTCAGTACTTC.

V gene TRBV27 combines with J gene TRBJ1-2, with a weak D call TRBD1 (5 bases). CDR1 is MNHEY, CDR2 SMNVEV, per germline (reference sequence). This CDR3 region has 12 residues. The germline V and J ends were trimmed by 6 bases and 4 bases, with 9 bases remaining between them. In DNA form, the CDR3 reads TGTGCCAGCAGCAGGGTAGGCTATGGCTACACCTTC. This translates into CASSRVGYGYTF.

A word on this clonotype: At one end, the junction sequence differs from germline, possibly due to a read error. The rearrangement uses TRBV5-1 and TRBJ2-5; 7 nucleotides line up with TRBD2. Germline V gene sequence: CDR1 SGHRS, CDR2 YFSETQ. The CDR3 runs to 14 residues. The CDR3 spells CASNLGRAGETQYF. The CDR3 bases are TGCGCCAGCAACTTGGGGAGGGCCGGAGAGACCCAGTACTTC.

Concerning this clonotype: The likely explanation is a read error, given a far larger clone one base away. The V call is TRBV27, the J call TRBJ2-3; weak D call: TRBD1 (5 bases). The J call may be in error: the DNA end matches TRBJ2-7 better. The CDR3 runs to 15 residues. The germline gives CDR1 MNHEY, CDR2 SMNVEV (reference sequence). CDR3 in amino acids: CASGAPSQGSYEQYF. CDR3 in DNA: TGTGCCAGCGGGGCTCCCTCCCAAGGGTCCTACGAGCAGTACTTC.

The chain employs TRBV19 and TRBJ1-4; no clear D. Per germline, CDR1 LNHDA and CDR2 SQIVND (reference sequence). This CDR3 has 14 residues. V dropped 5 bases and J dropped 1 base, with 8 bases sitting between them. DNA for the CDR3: TGTGCCAGTAGTCAAAGGCGAACTAATGAAAAACTGTTTTTT. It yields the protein CASSQRRTNEKLFF.

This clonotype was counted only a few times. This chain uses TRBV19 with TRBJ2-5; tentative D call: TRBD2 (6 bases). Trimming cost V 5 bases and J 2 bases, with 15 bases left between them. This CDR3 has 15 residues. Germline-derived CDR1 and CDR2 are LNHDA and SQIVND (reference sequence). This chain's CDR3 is CASSFGSGLQETQYF. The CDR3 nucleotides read TGTGCCAGTAGTTTTGGTAGCGGACTTCAAGAGACCCAGTACTTC. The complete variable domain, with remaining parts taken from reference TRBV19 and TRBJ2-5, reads DGGITQSPKYLFRKEGQNVTLSCEQNLNHDAMYWYRQDPGQGLRLIYYSQIVNDFQKGDIAEGYSVSREKKESFPLTVTSAQKNPTAFYLCASSFGSGLQETQYFGPGTRLLVL.

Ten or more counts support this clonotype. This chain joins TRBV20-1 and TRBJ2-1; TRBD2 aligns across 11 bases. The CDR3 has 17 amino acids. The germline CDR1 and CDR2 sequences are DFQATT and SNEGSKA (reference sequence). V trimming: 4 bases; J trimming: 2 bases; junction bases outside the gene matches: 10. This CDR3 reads CSAIGLAGGRTYNEQFF. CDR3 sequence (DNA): TGCAGTGCTATCGGCCTAGCGGGAGGCCGGACCTACAATGAGCAGTTCTTC.

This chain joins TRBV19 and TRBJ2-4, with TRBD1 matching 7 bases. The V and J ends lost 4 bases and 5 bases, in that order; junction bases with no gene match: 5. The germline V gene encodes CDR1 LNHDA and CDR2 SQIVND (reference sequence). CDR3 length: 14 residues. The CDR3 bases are TGTGCCAGTAGTACGGCCGGGACAGAAAACATTCAGTACTTC. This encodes CASSTAGTENIQYF.

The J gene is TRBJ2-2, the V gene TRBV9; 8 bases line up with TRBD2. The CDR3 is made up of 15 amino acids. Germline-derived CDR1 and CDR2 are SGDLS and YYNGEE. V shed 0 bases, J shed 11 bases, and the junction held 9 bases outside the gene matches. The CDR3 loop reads CASSVAGGPTPELFF. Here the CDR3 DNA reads TGTGCCAGCAGCGTAGCGGGGGGGCCGACCCCCGAGCTGTTTTTT.

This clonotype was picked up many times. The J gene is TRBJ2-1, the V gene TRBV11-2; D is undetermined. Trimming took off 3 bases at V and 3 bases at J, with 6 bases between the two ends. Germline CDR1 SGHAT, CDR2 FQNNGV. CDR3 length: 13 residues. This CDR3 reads CASSFGVYNEQFF. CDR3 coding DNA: TGTGCCAGCAGCTTTGGGGTCTACAATGAGCAGTTCTTC. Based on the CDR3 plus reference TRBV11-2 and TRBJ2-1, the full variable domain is EAGVAQSPRYKIIEKRQSVAFWCNPISGHATLYWYQQILGQGPKLLIQFQNNGVVDDSQLPKDRFSAERLKGVDSTLKIQPAKLEDSAVYLCASSFGVYNEQFFGPGTRLTVL.

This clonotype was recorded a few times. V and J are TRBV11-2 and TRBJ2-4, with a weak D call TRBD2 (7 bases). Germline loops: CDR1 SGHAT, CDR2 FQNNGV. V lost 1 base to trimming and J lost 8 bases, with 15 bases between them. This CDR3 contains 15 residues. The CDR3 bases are TGTGCCAGCAGCTTAGGGGGGGGCGCGGGGGACATTCAGTACTTC. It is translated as CASSLGGGAGDIQYF.

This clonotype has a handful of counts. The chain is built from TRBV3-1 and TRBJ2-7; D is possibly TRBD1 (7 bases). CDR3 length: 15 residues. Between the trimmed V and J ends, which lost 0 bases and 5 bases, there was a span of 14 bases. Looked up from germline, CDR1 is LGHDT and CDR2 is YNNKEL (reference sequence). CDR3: CASSQEGGGINEQYF. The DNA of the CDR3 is TGTGCCAGCAGCCAAGAAGGGGGCGGGATTAACGAGCAGTACTTC.

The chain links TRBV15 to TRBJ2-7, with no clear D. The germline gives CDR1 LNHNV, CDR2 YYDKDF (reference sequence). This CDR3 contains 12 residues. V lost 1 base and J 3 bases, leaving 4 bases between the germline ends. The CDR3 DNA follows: TGTGCCACCAGCAGAGGTGGCTACGAGCAGTACTTC. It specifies CATSRGGYEQYF.

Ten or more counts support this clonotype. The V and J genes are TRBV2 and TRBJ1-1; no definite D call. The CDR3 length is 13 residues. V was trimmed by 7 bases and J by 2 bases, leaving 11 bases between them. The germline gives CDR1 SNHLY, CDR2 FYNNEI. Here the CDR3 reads CASNSDSNTEAFF. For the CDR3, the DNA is TGTGCCAGCAATTCGGATTCCAACACTGAAGCTTTCTTT.